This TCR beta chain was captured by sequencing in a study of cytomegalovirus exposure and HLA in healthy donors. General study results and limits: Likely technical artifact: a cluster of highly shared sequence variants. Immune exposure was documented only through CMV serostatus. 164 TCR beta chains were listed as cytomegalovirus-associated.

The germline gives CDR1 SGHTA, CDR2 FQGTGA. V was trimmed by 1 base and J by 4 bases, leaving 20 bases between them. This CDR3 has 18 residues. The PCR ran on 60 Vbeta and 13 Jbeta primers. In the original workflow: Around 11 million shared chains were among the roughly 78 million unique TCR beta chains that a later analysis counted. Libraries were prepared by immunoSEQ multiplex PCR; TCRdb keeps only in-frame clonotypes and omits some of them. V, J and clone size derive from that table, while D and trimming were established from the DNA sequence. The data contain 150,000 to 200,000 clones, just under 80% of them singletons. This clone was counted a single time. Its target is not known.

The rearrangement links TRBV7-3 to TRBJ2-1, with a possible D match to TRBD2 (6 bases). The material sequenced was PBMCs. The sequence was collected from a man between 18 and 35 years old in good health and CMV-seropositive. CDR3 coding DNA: TGTGCCAGCAGCTTAATCGGAGGGGCCCCCTCAACGTACAATGAGCAGTTCTTC. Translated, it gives CASSLIGGAPSTYNEQFF.